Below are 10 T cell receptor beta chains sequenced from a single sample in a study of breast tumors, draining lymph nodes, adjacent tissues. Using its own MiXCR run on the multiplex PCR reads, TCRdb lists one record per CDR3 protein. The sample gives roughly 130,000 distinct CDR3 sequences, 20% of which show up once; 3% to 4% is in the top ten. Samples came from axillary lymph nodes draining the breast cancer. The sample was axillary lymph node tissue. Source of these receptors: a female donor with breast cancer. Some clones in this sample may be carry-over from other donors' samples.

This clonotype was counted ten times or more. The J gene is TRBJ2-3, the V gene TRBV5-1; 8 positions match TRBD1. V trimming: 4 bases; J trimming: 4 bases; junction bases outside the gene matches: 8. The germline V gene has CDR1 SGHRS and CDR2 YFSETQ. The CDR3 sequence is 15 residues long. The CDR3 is CASSPNQGAADTQYF. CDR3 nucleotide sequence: TGCGCCAGCAGCCCGAACCAGGGGGCAGCAGATACGCAGTATTTT. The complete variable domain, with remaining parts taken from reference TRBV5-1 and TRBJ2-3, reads KAGVTQTPRYLIKTRGQQVTLSCSPISGHRSVSWYQQTPGQGLQFLFEYFSETQRNKGNFPGRFSGRQFSNSRSEMNVSTLELGDSALYLCASSPNQGAADTQYFGPGTRLTVL.

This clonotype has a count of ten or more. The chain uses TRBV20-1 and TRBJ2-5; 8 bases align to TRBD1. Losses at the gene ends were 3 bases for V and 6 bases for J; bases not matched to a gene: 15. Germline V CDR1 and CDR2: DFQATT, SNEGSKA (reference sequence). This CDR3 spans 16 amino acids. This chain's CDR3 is CSARVNLGTGKKTQYF. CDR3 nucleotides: TGCAGTGCTAGGGTTAATTTGGGGACAGGAAAGAAGACCCAGTACTTC.

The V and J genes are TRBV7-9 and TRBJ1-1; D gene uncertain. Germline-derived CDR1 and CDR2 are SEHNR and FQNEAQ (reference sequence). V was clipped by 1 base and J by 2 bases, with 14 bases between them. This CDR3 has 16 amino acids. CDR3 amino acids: CASSLGWTAINTEAFF. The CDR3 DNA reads TGTGCCAGCAGCTTAGGCTGGACCGCGATAAACACTGAAGCTTTCTTT.

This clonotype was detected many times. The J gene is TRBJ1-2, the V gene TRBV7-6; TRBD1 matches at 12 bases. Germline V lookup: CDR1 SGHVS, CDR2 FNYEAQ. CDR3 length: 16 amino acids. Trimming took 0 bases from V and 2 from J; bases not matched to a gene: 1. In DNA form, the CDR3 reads TGTGCCAGCAGCTTAGCCGGGACAGGGGGCAACTATGGCTACACCTTC. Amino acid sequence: CASSLAGTGGNYGYTF.

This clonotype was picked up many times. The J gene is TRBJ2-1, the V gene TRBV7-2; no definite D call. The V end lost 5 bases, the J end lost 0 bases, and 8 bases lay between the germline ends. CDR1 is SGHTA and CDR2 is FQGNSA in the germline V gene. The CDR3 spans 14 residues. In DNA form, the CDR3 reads TGTGCCAGCAGCATTCGAAGCTCCTACAATGAGCAGTTCTTC. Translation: CASSIRSSYNEQFF.

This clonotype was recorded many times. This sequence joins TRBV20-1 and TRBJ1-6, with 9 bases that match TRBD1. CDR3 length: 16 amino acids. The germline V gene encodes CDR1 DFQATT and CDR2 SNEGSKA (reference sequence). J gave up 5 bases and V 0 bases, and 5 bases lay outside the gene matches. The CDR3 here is CSARDETGGNNSPLHF. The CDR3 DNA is TGCAGTGCTAGAGATGAGACAGGGGGGAATAATTCACCCCTCCACTTT.

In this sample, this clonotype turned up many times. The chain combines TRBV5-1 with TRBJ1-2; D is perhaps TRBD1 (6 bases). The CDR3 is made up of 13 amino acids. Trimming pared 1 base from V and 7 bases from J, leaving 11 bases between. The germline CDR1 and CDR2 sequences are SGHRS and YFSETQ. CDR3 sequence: CASSLTGNGGYTF. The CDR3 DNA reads TGCGCCAGCAGCTTGACAGGGAACGGTGGCTACACCTTC.

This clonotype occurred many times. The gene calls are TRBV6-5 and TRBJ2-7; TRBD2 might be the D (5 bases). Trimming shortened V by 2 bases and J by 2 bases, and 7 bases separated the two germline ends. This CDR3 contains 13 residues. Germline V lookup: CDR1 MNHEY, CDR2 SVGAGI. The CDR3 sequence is CASSYGRAYEQYF. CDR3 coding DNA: TGTGCCAGCAGTTACGGGAGAGCCTACGAGCAGTACTTC.

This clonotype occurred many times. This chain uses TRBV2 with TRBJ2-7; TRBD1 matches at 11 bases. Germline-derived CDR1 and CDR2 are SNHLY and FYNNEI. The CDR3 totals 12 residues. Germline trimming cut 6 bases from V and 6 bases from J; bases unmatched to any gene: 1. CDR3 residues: CASSGTGGEQYF. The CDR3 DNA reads TGTGCCAGCAGCGGGACAGGGGGCGAGCAGTACTTC.

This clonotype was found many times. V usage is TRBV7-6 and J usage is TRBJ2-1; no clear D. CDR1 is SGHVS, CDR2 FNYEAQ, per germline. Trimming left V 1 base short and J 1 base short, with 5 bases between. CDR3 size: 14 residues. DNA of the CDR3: TGTGCCAGCAGCTTAGAGGGATCCTACAATGAGCAGTTCTTC. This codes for CASSLEGSYNEQFF.